The T cell receptor beta chain under discussion was sequenced for a study of CD8+CD57+ T cells in acquired aplastic anemia. Whole-study context: The study obtained an average of around 3.1 ug of DNA from sorted CD4+ and CD8+ cells. Sequencing produced an average of around 10 million reads per healthy donor for CD4+ cells.

Both TCR beta VDJ combination and CDR3 sequence profiling were carried out. Genomic DNA was the template for this profiling. TCRdb re-analysed the reads in MiXCR, keeping a single row per CDR3 protein. The profile shows some 200,000 distinct CDR3 sequences, roughly 33% of them singletons. General observations from the study: Statistical testing detected no significant gap in CD8+ Simpson's diversity between patients and controls. It was found that roughly 29 CD8+ CDR3 sequences were shared between patients and controls.

The CDR3 has 14 amino acids. V lost 6 bases and J lost 6, with 17 bases in between. Germline V gives CDR1 DFQATT, CDR2 SNEGSKA (reference sequence). This clonotype has ten or more counts. Its antigen is still unknown. Sequences were obtained from sorted CD4+, CD8+, or CD8+CD57+ T cells (not recorded which) from PBMCs. V gene TRBV20-1 combines with J gene TRBJ2-2; maybe TRBD2 (5 bases). The receptor's source is a human donor in good health, serving as a control. The CDR3 coding sequence is TGCAGTGCGCCGAACCGGAGGAAGGCCGGGGAGCTGTTTTTT. It codes for CSAPNRRKAGELFF.